The 15 T cell receptor beta chains reported below all come from one sample, sequenced in a study of low-dose radiotherapy and immunotherapy resistance in tumors. First-strand cDNA used TRAV- and TRBV-specific primers, covering alpha and beta chains. With a V-primer adapter and a constant-region primer, TCRs were amplified for roughly 21 PCR cycles. From the reads, TCRdb called clonotypes with MiXCR, one entry per CDR3 protein. The profile covers about 5,600 distinct CDR3 sequences, with roughly 80% appearing a single time and about 6% taken by the ten largest. The receptors stem from a human donor with advanced metastatic prostate, ovarian, gallbladder or colorectal cancer (not recorded which). This table probably holds off-target reads from a library built for another chain.

The V call is TRBV13, the J call TRBJ2-1; 8 bases line up with TRBD2. V dropped 5 bases and J dropped 8; count of bases not matched to a gene: 8. CDR1 PRHDT and CDR2 FYEKMQ come from the germline V gene (reference sequence). This CDR3 has 14 amino acids. This CDR3 reads CASSPGTRMDEQFF. CDR3 nucleotides: TGTGCCAGCAGCCCCGGGACTAGGATGGATGAGCAGTTCTTC.

V gene TRBV7-9 combines with J gene TRBJ2-1, with D possibly being TRBD2 (6 bases). Deletions cut 2 bases from V and 8 bases from J, with 13 bases between. Looked up from germline, CDR1 is SEHNR and CDR2 is FQNEAQ (reference sequence). The length of the CDR3 is 14 residues. CDR3 residues: CASSLPLPGDEQFF. CDR3 bases: TGTGCCAGCAGCTTACCCCTCCCGGGGGATGAGCAGTTCTTC.

The chain is built from TRBV20-1 and TRBJ1-2; D is uncertain. V lost 1 base and J 3 bases, leaving 12 bases between the germline ends. Germline CDR1 DFQATT, CDR2 SNEGSKA (reference sequence). The CDR3 is 14 residues long. CDR3 residues: CSARGPRRDYGYTF. As DNA, the CDR3 is TGCAGTGCTAGAGGCCCCAGGAGGGACTATGGCTACACCTTC.

Comment on this clonotype: The junction shows a germline mismatch at one end, possibly a read error. The chain carries TRBV5-3 and TRBJ2-6; the D gene is possibly TRBD1 (5 bases). TRBV5-3 is an ORF, with its function uncertain. This CDR3 is built from 15 residues. The CDR3 nucleotides are TGCGCCAGCAGCTTGTCAGGGTCTGGGGCCAACGTCCTGACTTTC. Protein product: CASSLSGSGANVLTF.

This clonotype showed up just a few times. This chain links TRBV29-1 with TRBJ1-2; TRBD1 matches 8 bases. Trimming at V came to 3 bases and at J to 6 bases, leaving 15 bases not matched to a gene. The length of the CDR3 is 16 residues. CDR1 SQVTM and CDR2 ANQGSEA come from the germline V gene. This CDR3 reads CSVDLMGTGGGNGYTF. The CDR3 nucleotides read TGCAGCGTTGACCTTATGGGGACAGGCGGGGGAAATGGCTACACCTTC. The complete variable domain, with remaining parts taken from reference TRBV29-1 and TRBJ1-2, reads SAVISQKPSRDICQRGTSLTIQCQVDSQVTMMFWYRQQPGQSLTLIATANQGSEATYESGFVIDKFPISRPNLTFSTLTVSNMSPEDSSIYLCSVDLMGTGGGNGYTFGSGTRLTVV.

The chain recombines TRBV5-5 with TRBJ2-7, with D unclear. Per the germline V gene, CDR1 is SGHKS and CDR2 is YYEKEE (reference sequence). Trimming removed 4 bases from V and 3 bases from J, with 11 bases in between. This CDR3 is built from 13 residues. CDR3 in amino acids: CASSPHGNYEQYF. The CDR3 nucleotides read TGTGCCAGCAGCCCACACGGAAACTACGAGCAGTACTTC.

The rearrangement links TRBV7-2 to TRBJ1-6; D is undetermined. The V and J ends lost 2 bases and 3 bases respectively, with 11 bases between them. The CDR3 contains 16 residues. Per the germline V gene, CDR1 is SGHTA and CDR2 is FQGNSA. As DNA, the CDR3 is TGTGCCAGCAGCTTAAGTAGTGGGAACTATAATTCACCCCTCCACTTT. Encoded protein: CASSLSSGNYNSPLHF. The complete variable domain, with remaining parts taken from reference TRBV7-2 and TRBJ1-6, reads GAGVSQSPSNKVTEKGKDVELRCDPISGHTALYWYRQSLGQGLEFLIYFQGNSAPDKSGLPSDRFSAERTGGSVSTLTIQRTQQEDSAVYLCASSLSSGNYNSPLHFGNGTRLTVT.

Comment on this clonotype: One end of the junction varies from germline; a read error may be responsible. This rearrangement joins TRBV19 to TRBJ1-2; D gene ambiguous. Germline assignment: CDR1 LNHDA and CDR2 SQIVND (reference sequence). This CDR3 comprises 14 residues. CDR3 amino acids: CARSMVSSNYGYTF. CDR3 DNA: TGTGCCCGTAGTATGGTCAGTTCTAACTATGGCTACACCTTC.

The chain uses TRBV7-2 and TRBJ2-7, with D possibly being TRBD2 (6 bases). The V and J ends lost 4 bases and 1 base respectively, with 11 bases between them. CDR3 length equals 14 residues. The germline gives CDR1 SGHTA, CDR2 FQGNSA. CDR3 sequence: CASSSPGRSYEQYF. As DNA, the CDR3 is TGTGCCAGCAGCTCCCCGGGGAGGTCCTACGAGCAGTACTTC.

The chain employs TRBV7-8 and TRBJ1-6, with D hard to call. V lost 1 base and J 7 bases, leaving 2 bases between the germline ends. The CDR3 extends over 12 amino acids. Germline CDR1 and CDR2: SGHVS and FQNEAQ. The CDR3 reads CASSLGNSPLHF. The CDR3 nucleotides read TGTGCCAGCAGCTTAGGAAATTCACCCCTCCACTTT.

This chain links TRBV4-3 with TRBJ2-3; 8 bases agree with TRBD1. Germline loops: CDR1 LGHNA, CDR2 YSLEER. The J segment lost 0 bases and the V segment lost 1 base, leaving 3 bases of the junction unmatched. CDR3 size: 16 residues. CDR3 nucleotides: TGCGCCAGCAGCCAAGGACAGGGGCATAGCACAGATACGCAGTATTTT. It encodes CASSQGQGHSTDTQYF.

This clonotype was picked up one time. This sequence joins TRBV6-6 and TRBJ2-5; the D is unclear. This CDR3 is built from 12 residues. CDR1 is MNHNY, CDR2 SVGAGI, per germline (reference sequence). V shed 4 bases and J shed 3 bases, with 6 bases lying between them. CDR3: CASSFSEETQYF. The CDR3 DNA is TGTGCCAGCAGTTTCAGCGAAGAGACCCAGTACTTC.

The rearrangement uses TRBV6-2 or TRBV6-3 and TRBJ1-5; 9 bases map to TRBD1. The CDR3 spans 14 residues. Looked up from germline, CDR1 is MNHEY and CDR2 is SVGEGT. The V and J ends lost 4 bases and 6 bases, in that order; junction bases with no gene match: 4. CDR3 residues: CASSFTGGGQPQHF. The CDR3 bases are TGTGCCAGCAGTTTCACAGGGGGCGGTCAGCCCCAGCATTTT.

V and J are TRBV7-9 and TRBJ1-1; D gene uncertain. CDR3 length: 15 residues. Germline V gene lookup returns CDR1 SEHNR and CDR2 FQNEAQ (reference sequence). Trimming left V 3 bases short and J 3 bases short, with 14 bases between. CDR3 in DNA: TGTGCCAGCAGCTTGATTGTAGTGCGGGACACTGAAGCTTTCTTT. Its protein product is CASSLIVVRDTEAFF.

The gene calls are TRBV6-5 and TRBJ2-1; the D is unclear. The germline CDR1 and CDR2 sequences are MNHEY and SVGAGI. The CDR3 has 11 amino acids. Trimming cost V 0 bases and J 9 bases, with 3 bases left between them. The CDR3 spells CASSYSGEQFF. In DNA form, the CDR3 reads TGTGCCAGCAGTTACTCGGGTGAGCAGTTCTTC.